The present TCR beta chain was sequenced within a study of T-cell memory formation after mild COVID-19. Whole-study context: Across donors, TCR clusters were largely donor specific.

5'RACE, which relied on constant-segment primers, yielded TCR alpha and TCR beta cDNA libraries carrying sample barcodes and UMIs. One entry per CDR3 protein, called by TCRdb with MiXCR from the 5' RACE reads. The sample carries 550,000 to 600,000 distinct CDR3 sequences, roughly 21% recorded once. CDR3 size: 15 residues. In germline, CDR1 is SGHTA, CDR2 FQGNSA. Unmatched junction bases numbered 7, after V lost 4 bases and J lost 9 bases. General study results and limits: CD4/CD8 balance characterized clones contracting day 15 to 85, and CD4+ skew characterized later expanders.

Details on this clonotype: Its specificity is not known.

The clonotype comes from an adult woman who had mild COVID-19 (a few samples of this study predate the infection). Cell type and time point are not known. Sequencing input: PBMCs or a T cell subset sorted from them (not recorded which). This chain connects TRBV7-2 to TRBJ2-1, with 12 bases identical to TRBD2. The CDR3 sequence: CASSYLAGGPAEQFF. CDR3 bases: TGTGCCAGCAGCTATCTAGCGGGAGGGCCAGCTGAGCAGTTCTTC.